Shown below are 15 T cell receptor beta chains from a single sample sequenced in a study of T cell changes during pregnancy in multiple sclerosis. The method was immunoSEQ multiplex PCR; TCRdb's version includes in-frame clones alone and lacks a portion of them. The table has approximately 30,000 clones, nearly 90% seen once. Sequencing used CD8+ T cells from peripheral blood mononuclear cells, obtained in the third trimester of pregnancy. The receptors originated from a female donor with multiple sclerosis, enrolled in a pregnancy study.

The V gene is TRBV28, the J gene TRBJ1-2, with a tentative D call TRBD1 (5 bases). V was pared by 3 bases and J by 14 bases, with 16 bases between. The CDR3 loop spans 12 amino acids. Germline V gene sequence: CDR1 MDHEN, CDR2 SYDVKM. The CDR3 here is CASSFTVTERTF. CDR3 nucleotide sequence: TGTGCCAGCAGTTTTACAGTGACAGAAAGGACCTTC.

This clone was seen only a few times. The J gene is TRBJ1-2, the V gene TRBV6-5; D gene ambiguous. This CDR3 has 13 residues. The germline V and J ends were trimmed by 6 bases and 7 bases, with 15 bases remaining between them. Germline V gene data show CDR1 as MNHEY and CDR2 as SVGAGI. The CDR3 coding sequence is TGTGCCAGCAGCCTCGGAGAGGGAGGTGGCTACACCTTC. It is translated as CASSLGEGGGYTF.

The J gene is TRBJ1-2, the V gene TRBV2, with 7 positions matching TRBD1. V was pared by 6 bases and J by 5 bases, with 3 bases of the junction left unmatched. Germline CDR1 and CDR2: SNHLY and FYNNEI. The CDR3 has 12 amino acids. CDR3 region: CASRGDRYGYTF. The CDR3 nucleotides are TGTGCCAGCAGGGGGGACAGATATGGCTACACCTTC.

This clone showed up just a few times. The V and J genes are TRBV4-1 and TRBJ2-5; no clear D. V lost 5 bases, J lost 5 bases, and 6 bases lay in between. The CDR3 contains 11 residues. Germline V gene lookup returns CDR1 MGHRA and CDR2 YSYEKL. CDR3 region: CASSVGETQYF. CDR3 in DNA: TGCGCCAGCAGCGTCGGTGAGACCCAGTACTTC.

The chain has TRBV5-3 and TRBJ2-3, with TRBD2 matching 7 bases. TRBV5-3 is noted as an ORF with a role that remains uncertain. The CDR3 contains 17 residues. Unmatched junction bases numbered 9, after V lost 0 bases and J lost 2 bases. The CDR3 is CARSLALLAPITDTQYF. CDR3 bases: TGTGCCAGAAGCTTGGCCCTACTAGCGCCGATCACAGATACGCAGTATTTT.

This sequence joins TRBV28 and TRBJ2-1; 12 bases fit TRBD2. Germline CDR1 is MDHEN and CDR2 is SYDVKM. The length of the CDR3 is 17 residues. Germline trimming cut 2 bases from V and 2 bases from J; bases unmatched to any gene: 4. Here the CDR3 DNA reads TGTGCCAGCAGTTTACCGACTAGCGGGAGTACCTACAATGAGCAGTTCTTC. It encodes CASSLPTSGSTYNEQFF.

The chain has TRBV4-1 and TRBJ2-7; the match to TRBD1 covers 9 bases. Germline CDR1 MGHRA, CDR2 YSYEKL. Trimming at V came to 3 bases and at J to 2 bases, leaving 11 bases not matched to a gene. The CDR3 is 17 amino acids. In DNA, the CDR3 is TGCGCCAGCAGCCATAGAAACTCGGGACAGGGAGCCTACGAGCAGTACTTC. As protein: CASSHRNSGQGAYEQYF.

This chain uses TRBV19 with TRBJ2-7, with D tentatively TRBD2 (6 bases). In germline, CDR1 is LNHDA, CDR2 SQIVND (reference sequence). The V end was cut by 3 bases, the J end by 6 bases, with 18 bases between. This CDR3 is built from 15 residues. The CDR3 sequence is CASSIYGRGETEQYF. Written as DNA, the CDR3 is TGTGCCAGTAGTATCTACGGGAGAGGAGAAACCGAGCAGTACTTC.

The chain has TRBV6-1 and TRBJ2-1; D uncertain. The CDR3 runs to 10 residues. Germline V gene sequence: CDR1 MNHNS, CDR2 SASEGT. The CDR3 DNA sequence: TGTGCTAGTTCCTACAATGAGCAGTTCTTC. Translated, it gives CASSYNEQFF.

The gene calls are TRBV5-6 and TRBJ2-7, with TRBD2 matching over 7 bases. This CDR3 is 12 amino acids long. V was pared by 2 bases and J by 9 bases, with 5 bases of the junction left unmatched. Germline values: CDR1 SGHDT, CDR2 YYEEEE. The CDR3 here is CASSFSSGTQYF. The CDR3, as DNA: TGTGCCAGCAGCTTCTCTAGCGGCACGCAGTACTTC.

V gene TRBV28 combines with J gene TRBJ1-2, with TRBD1 identical over 7 bases. The CDR3 spans 15 residues. Per germline, CDR1 MDHEN and CDR2 SYDVKM. The J segment lost 4 bases and the V segment lost 6 bases, leaving 11 bases of the junction unmatched. CDR3 nucleotides: TGTGCCAGCAGCGCGGGACAGAAACGCCCCTATGGCTACACCTTC. Translating it yields CASSAGQKRPYGYTF.

The J gene is TRBJ2-2, the V gene TRBV19, with 13 bases identical to TRBD2. The CDR3 totals 16 residues. Germline loops: CDR1 LNHDA, CDR2 SQIVND (reference sequence). The ends lost 10 bases at V and 3 bases at J; junction bases unmatched: 8. CDR3 protein: CATLLAGGLDTGELFF. The CDR3 DNA reads TGTGCCACTCTACTAGCGGGGGGGCTTGACACCGGGGAGCTGTTTTTT.

The V and J genes are TRBV9 and TRBJ2-3; 11 positions agree with TRBD2. V lost 0 bases to trimming and J lost 2 bases; unmatched junction nucleotides: 14. CDR3 length: 20 amino acids. Germline CDR1 SGDLS, CDR2 YYNGEE. CDR3 loop: CASSVDGGFGLAGLTDTQYF. CDR3 DNA: TGTGCCAGCAGCGTAGACGGAGGGTTCGGACTAGCGGGCCTCACAGATACGCAGTATTTT.

This chain connects TRBV10-3 to TRBJ1-4; the D is unclear. Germline V gene lookup returns CDR1 ENHRY and CDR2 SYGVKD. The V and J ends lost 4 bases and 0 bases respectively, with 12 bases between them. This CDR3 region has 16 residues. The CDR3 nucleotides are TGTGCCATCAGTGTTAGGAGGGCTGCAACTAATGAAAAACTGTTTTTT. Translating gives CAISVRRAATNEKLFF.

The rearrangement uses TRBV6-5 and TRBJ2-7; tentatively, D is TRBD2 (7 bases). CDR1 and CDR2 (germline): MNHEY, SVGAGI. The ends were cut back, 3 bases at V and 3 bases at J, with 12 bases in the middle. The CDR3 is 14 amino acids. The CDR3 sequence: CASSYGGGGYEQYF. CDR3 sequence (DNA): TGTGCCAGCAGTTATGGGGGCGGGGGCTACGAGCAGTACTTC.